This TCR beta chain came from a study of shared clonotypes between healthy human individuals. Study conclusions and caveats: The authors expected sequencing depth to affect clonotype sharing among donors.

Study processing details: Junction-only sequences produced by ImmunoSEQ had no quality scores, so filtering differed. Assay: immunoSEQ multiplex PCR; the TCRdb copy retains only in-frame clones and omits some. The V and J calls and clone size were taken over from that table, and D and trimming were inferred from the DNA. The sample consists of approximately 2.4 million clones, more than 90% of them appearing once. As regards this clone: Its target is unknown.

Adult Caucasians living in Nashville, Tennessee made up all of the donors. CD45RA+ naive and CD45RA-negative memory subsets were separated from CD4+ cells. From germline, CDR1 is MNHEY and CDR2 SVGAGI. The trim removed 5 bases at V and 1 base at J, leaving 7 bases unmatched. This CDR3 is 15 amino acids long. J is TRBJ1-2 and V is TRBV6-5; TRBD1 matches 7 bases. The sequencing sample was made of naive CD4+ T cells sorted from blood. Subset described: CD45RA+ positively selected. This receptor was taken from a man in his late teens or twenties in good health. CDR3 residues: CASSPGGGNNYGYTF. The CDR3 bases are TGTGCCAGCAGTCCAGGGGGGGGGAATAACTATGGCTACACCTTC.